These T cell receptor beta chains were read from a single sample in a study of cytomegalovirus exposure and HLA in healthy donors. Clones were sequenced by immunoSEQ multiplex PCR, and TCRdb holds only the in-frame ones, with some missing. In the table there are tens of thousands of clones, around half of which are singletons. Sequencing was carried out using PBMCs. The receptors originated from a woman in her thirties or forties in good health and CMV-seropositive. The CDR3 runs from the conserved cysteine through the conserved F or W. The order of the fields is CDR3 protein, CDR3 DNA, clone size, D gene, J gene, V gene. A D gene is named only where the DNA matches it firmly. The size of a clone is reported for some rows only, either as once, few or many, or as a class for expanded clones.

CASSSGTGDGQYF	TGTGCCAGTAGTTCCGGGACAGGGGACGGGCAGTACTTC	.	TRBD1	TRBJ2-7	TRBV19
CASSFRLDVHNEQFF	TGTGCCAGCAGCTTCAGACTAGATGTACACAATGAGCAGTTCTTC	.	.	TRBJ2-1	TRBV9
CASSQRQGATRNTEAFF	TGCGCCAGCAGCCAACGTCAGGGGGCTACCCGGAACACTGAAGCTTTCTTT	.	TRBD1	TRBJ1-1	TRBV4-3
CASSYPRGSNSPLHF	TGTGCCAGCAGTTACCCCAGGGGTAGTAATTCACCCCTCCACTTT	.	.	TRBJ1-6	TRBV6-5
CASSFKAGSYNEQFF	TGTGCCAGCAGCTTTAAGGCGGGCTCCTACAATGAGCAGTTCTTC	.	.	TRBJ2-1	TRBV5-4
CASSLGPRNGYTF	TGTGCCAGCAGTTTAGGGCCCAGAAATGGCTACACCTTC	.	.	TRBJ1-2	TRBV27
CASSTGTGEFDGYTF	TGCGCCAGCAGCACGGGGACAGGGGAATTCGATGGCTACACCTTC	.	TRBD1	TRBJ1-2	TRBV5-1
CASSPSGGSEKLFF	TGTGCCAGCAGCCCCAGCGGAGGCAGTGAAAAACTGTTTTTT	few	.	TRBJ1-4	TRBV7-2
CASSYSSSGEYNEQFF	TGTGCCAGCAGTTACTCGTCTAGCGGGGAATACAATGAGCAGTTCTTC	.	TRBD2	TRBJ2-1	TRBV6-5
CASSIAGGRGVQPQHF	TGTGCCAGTAGTATAGCGGGGGGGCGAGGGGTTCAGCCCCAGCATTTT	.	.	TRBJ1-5	TRBV19
CASSTGHATDTQYF	TGCGCCAGCAGCACCGGACACGCGACAGATACGCAGTATTTT	few	.	TRBJ2-3	TRBV5-1
CASSWGGTSYEQYF	TGCGCCAGCAGCTGGGGAGGGACTAGCTACGAGCAGTACTTC	.	TRBD2	TRBJ2-7	TRBV5-1
CASSEGQGNGNTIYF	TGTGCCAGCAGTGAAGGACAGGGTAATGGAAACACCATATATTTT	.	TRBD1	TRBJ1-3	TRBV6-1
CASSVAETQYF	TGTGCCAGCAGCGTAGCGGAGACCCAGTACTTC	few	.	TRBJ2-5	TRBV9
CASSRTGQGVNTEAFF	TGCGCCAGCAGCCGAACTGGACAGGGTGTGAACACTGAAGCTTTCTTT	few	TRBD1	TRBJ1-1	TRBV4-1
CASSLTGGRTGELFF	TGTGCCAGCAGCTTAACAGGGGGACGGACCGGGGAGCTGTTTTTT	.	.	TRBJ2-2	TRBV7-3
CATRRLVDEQYF	TGTGCCACCCGTCGTCTAGTTGACGAGCAGTACTTC	.	.	TRBJ2-7	TRBV2
CASSTRAGIENIQYF	TGTGCCAGCAGCACAAGGGCAGGGATCGAAAACATTCAGTACTTC	.	.	TRBJ2-4	TRBV7-8
CASSVEAGGTSYTF	TGTGCCAGCAGCGTAGAGGCAGGGGGGACTTCCTACACCTTC	.	TRBD1	TRBJ1-2	TRBV9
CASNFRDSYGYTF	TGTGCCAGCAACTTCCGGGACAGCTATGGCTACACCTTC	medium-sized	TRBD1	TRBJ1-2	TRBV6-1
CASSLVPSGGRNEQFF	TGTGCCAGCAGCTTAGTACCCAGCGGGGGGCGAAATGAGCAGTTCTTC	.	TRBD2	TRBJ2-1	TRBV7-2
CASSIRGATEAFF	TGTGCCAGTAGTATACGCGGTGCCACTGAAGCTTTCTTT	.	.	TRBJ1-1	TRBV19
CASSLPQGVSSYEQYF	TGTGCCAGCAGCTTGCCCCAGGGGGTAAGCTCCTACGAGCAGTACTTC	.	TRBD1	TRBJ2-7	TRBV5-8
CSVVWGGSTDTQYF	TGCAGCGTTGTGTGGGGGGGGAGCACAGATACGCAGTATTTT	.	TRBD2	TRBJ2-3	TRBV29-1
CASSPTGFQETQYF	TGTGCCAGCAGCCCTACAGGGTTCCAAGAGACCCAGTACTTC	few	.	TRBJ2-5	TRBV9
CASSQGRNEHYEQYF	TGTGCCAGCAGCCAAGGGAGGAATGAACACTACGAGCAGTACTTC	few	.	TRBJ2-7	TRBV4-2
CASSQPNAGTSGNTGELFF	TGTGCCAGCAGCCAGCCAAATGCCGGGACTAGCGGTAACACCGGGGAGCTGTTTTTT	.	TRBD2	TRBJ2-2	TRBV4-2
CASIEHLLNYGYTF	TGTGCCAGCATCGAACACCTCCTTAACTATGGCTACACCTTC	few	.	TRBJ1-2	TRBV6-1
CACKRGTGNEKLFF	TGTGCCTGTAAACGCGGGACAGGGAATGAAAAACTGTTTTTT	.	TRBD1	TRBJ1-4	TRBV30
CASSLLLSGNTIYF	TGTGCCAGCAGCTTGCTCCTCTCCGGAAACACCATATATTTT	.	.	TRBJ1-3	TRBV5-8
CASMRSGGTGELFF	TGTGCCAGCATGAGGAGCGGGGGGACCGGGGAGCTGTTTTTT	.	TRBD2	TRBJ2-2	TRBV2
CASRPGQGTQQPQHF	TGTGCCAGCAGACCCGGACAGGGGACGCAACAGCCCCAGCATTTT	.	TRBD1	TRBJ1-5	TRBV6-1
CASSFRRDDIQYF	TGTGCCAGCAGCTTCCGCAGGGATGACATTCAGTACTTC	.	.	TRBJ2-4	TRBV11-3
CAWSDLAGTYEQYF	TGTGCCTGGAGTGACCTAGCGGGTACCTACGAGCAGTACTTC	.	TRBD2	TRBJ2-7	TRBV30
CASSPGLAGGPDTQYF	TGTGCCAGCAGCCCGGGACTAGCGGGGGGGCCAGATACGCAGTATTTT	few	TRBD2	TRBJ2-3	TRBV14
CASSPASYIAEAFF	TGTGCCAGCTCACCAGCTTCGTACATTGCTGAAGCTTTCTTT	.	.	TRBJ1-1	TRBV18
CASSLGDRYNEQFF	TGCGCCAGCAGCTTGGGGGACAGATACAATGAGCAGTTCTTC	.	TRBD1	TRBJ2-1	TRBV5-1